The T cell receptor (beta chain) under discussion was sequenced for a study of T cells in Graves' hyperthyroidism and ophthalmopathy. Study at large: Initial diagnosis, before any treatment, was when peripheral blood was collected.

In its sample, this clonotype was seen a few times. Its target is not known. Exclusions: uncontrolled infection, other autoimmune disease, pregnancy, lactation. Cells are PBMCs isolated from around 9.4 ml of fresh blood. Study-wide results and limits: The model forecast ophthalmopathy, anticipating it by a median around 6.5 months before onset.

RNA transcripts provided the source from which TCR beta CDR3 regions were amplified. The HTBI primer set served for first-round RT-PCR of the TCR CDR3. One entry per CDR3 protein, called by TCRdb with MiXCR from the multiplex PCR reads. Here the sample spans 250,000 to 350,000 distinct CDR3 sequences, roughly 15% being singletons. The CDR3 runs 14 residues. Germline CDR1 and CDR2: SNHLY and FYNNEI. The trim removed 11 bases at V and 4 bases at J, leaving 11 bases unmatched. The chain combines TRBV2 with TRBJ2-5; 9 nucleotides agree with TRBD1. The sequencing sample was made of blood. This TCR was recovered from a man aged 25 to 40 with Graves' hyperthyroidism. In DNA form, the CDR3 reads TGTGCCTGCGGGCCCGGGACAGGGAGAGAGACCCAGTACTTC. Protein product: CACGPGTGRETQYF.